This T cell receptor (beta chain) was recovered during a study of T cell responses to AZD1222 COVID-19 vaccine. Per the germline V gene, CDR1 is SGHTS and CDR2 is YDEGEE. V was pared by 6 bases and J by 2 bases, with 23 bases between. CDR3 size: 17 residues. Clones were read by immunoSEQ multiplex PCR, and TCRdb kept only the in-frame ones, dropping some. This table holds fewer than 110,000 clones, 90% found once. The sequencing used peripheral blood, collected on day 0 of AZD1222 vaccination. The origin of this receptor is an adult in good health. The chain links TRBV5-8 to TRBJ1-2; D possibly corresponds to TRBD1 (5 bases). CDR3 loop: CASTTRGRTRGNYGYTF. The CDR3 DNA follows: TGTGCCAGCACCACAAGGGGCAGGACTAGAGGCAACTATGGCTACACCTTC.